The following is a TCR beta chain sequence with its context. This sample is drawn from a study of cytomegalovirus exposure and HLA in healthy donors. Study-wide background: The platform used for the approximately 120 validation repertoires matched that of the 650 to 750 first-cohort repertoires, a later analysis reported.

Method: immunoSEQ multiplex PCR; TCRdb's copy keeps in-frame clones and lacks some. The sample carries roughly 150,000 clones, approximately 82% recorded once. The germline V gene encodes CDR1 SGHNT and CDR2 YYREEE (reference sequence). The length of the CDR3 is 15 residues. The J segment lost 5 bases and the V segment lost 4 bases, leaving 5 bases of the junction unmatched. Input material: PBMCs. The source is a man aged 25 to 40 in good health and CMV-seropositive. V is TRBV5-4 and J is TRBJ2-2, with 10 bases matching TRBD1. In DNA, the CDR3 is TGTGCCAGCAGCGAGGACAGGGGGAGGACCGGGGAGCTGTTTTTT. This encodes CASSEDRGRTGELFF. Looking up the rest from reference TRBV5-4 and TRBJ2-2 gives the full variable domain: ETGVTQSPTHLIKTRGQQVTLRCSSQSGHNTVSWYQQALGQGPQFIFQYYREEENGRGNFPPRFSGLQFPNYSSELNVNALELDDSALYLCASSEDRGRTGELFFGEGSRLTVL.